These 32 T cell receptor beta chains came from one sample sequenced in a study of CD8 T cells in ankylosing spondylitis. Each CDR3 protein is one row after TCRdb ran MiXCR on the 5' RACE reads. This table has 250,000 or so distinct CDR3 sequences, around 25% appearing once. The sequenced sample consisted of blood, either unsorted or a sorted T cell fraction (not recorded which). The source is a male donor with ankylosing spondylitis or in good health (not recorded which).

This clonotype came up many times. This rearrangement joins TRBV20-1 to TRBJ1-6, with D perhaps TRBD1 (6 bases). V was trimmed by 3 bases and J by 0 bases, leaving 15 bases between them. This CDR3 is built from 17 residues. Germline V gene lookup returns CDR1 DFQATT and CDR2 SNEGSKA (reference sequence). CDR3 in DNA: TGCAGTGCTAGGGACAGCACCGAGAGCTCCTATAATTCACCCCTCCACTTT. This gives the protein CSARDSTESSYNSPLHF.

CDR3 in DNA: TGCAGTGCTAGACCGGGACTAGCGGTGGAGACCCAGTACTTC. Translated, it gives CSARPGLAVETQYF. V gene TRBV20-1 combines with J gene TRBJ2-5; 11 bases fit TRBD2. The CDR3 spans 14 residues. Germline V gives CDR1 DFQATT, CDR2 SNEGSKA (reference sequence). V dropped 2 bases and J dropped 5; count of bases not matched to a gene: 4.

This clonotype appeared a few times. This chain links TRBV4-2 with TRBJ1-2, with TRBD1 matching 7 bases. CDR1 LGHNA and CDR2 YNFKEQ come from the germline V gene. Trimming cost V 5 bases and J 8 bases; bases outside gene matches: 14. CDR3 size: 15 residues. The CDR3 coding sequence is TGTGCCAGCAGCGGCGGGACAGCCCAAGCCGGCGGCTACACCTTC. Its protein is CASSGGTAQAGGYTF.

The chain employs TRBV6-1 and TRBJ2-5; possibly TRBD1 for D (5 bases). Germline loops: CDR1 MNHNS, CDR2 SASEGT. The V end lost 6 bases, the J end lost 2 bases, and 19 bases lay between the germline ends. The CDR3 consists of 16 residues. CDR3 amino acids: CASSTPLGDDQETQYF. The CDR3, as DNA: TGTGCCAGCAGCACCCCCCTAGGGGATGATCAAGAGACCCAGTACTTC.

This clonotype appeared once. The chain joins TRBV11-1 to TRBJ1-4; 9 bases agree with TRBD1. In germline, CDR1 is SGHAT, CDR2 FQDESV (reference sequence). There are 18 residues in the CDR3. J gave up 2 bases and V 3 bases, and 10 bases lay outside the gene matches. CDR3 DNA sequence: TGTGCCAGCAGCTTGGGACAGGGAGGGTCCGGCACTAATGAAAAACTGTTTTTT. This sequence encodes CASSLGQGGSGTNEKLFF.

This rearrangement joins TRBV5-1 to TRBJ2-1, with 8 bases that match TRBD1. Germline lookup yields CDR1 SGHRS and CDR2 YFSETQ. The CDR3 totals 15 residues. The V segment lost 4 bases and the J segment 4 bases; nucleotides outside the gene matches: 7. The CDR3 loop is CASSIAGTGYNEQFF. The CDR3 coding sequence is TGCGCCAGCAGCATCGCCGGGACAGGATACAATGAGCAGTTCTTC. Based on the CDR3 plus reference TRBV5-1 and TRBJ2-1, the full variable domain is KAGVTQTPRYLIKTRGQQVTLSCSPISGHRSVSWYQQTPGQGLQFLFEYFSETQRNKGNFPGRFSGRQFSNSRSEMNVSTLELGDSALYLCASSIAGTGYNEQFFGPGTRLTVL.

The CDR3 nucleotides read TGTGCCACCAGCAGAGACGCGGACTATGGCTACACCTTC. Its protein product is CATSRDADYGYTF. V is TRBV15 and J is TRBJ1-2; D not certain. The CDR3 extends over 13 amino acids. The V end was cut by 0 bases, the J end by 3 bases, with 5 bases between. Germline CDR1 LNHNV, CDR2 YYDKDF (reference sequence).

This clonotype has a count of ten or more. The chain is built from TRBV10-3 and TRBJ2-2, with 9 bases fitting TRBD1. Losses at the gene ends were 6 bases for V and 0 bases for J; bases not matched to a gene: 5. The CDR3 is made up of 16 amino acids. Germline V gene data show CDR1 as ENHRY and CDR2 as SYGVKD. The chain's CDR3 is CAISGTGFANTGELFF. CDR3 DNA: TGTGCCATCAGCGGGACAGGGTTCGCGAACACCGGGGAGCTGTTTTTT.

There are many counts of this clonotype. The chain recombines TRBV5-1 with TRBJ1-1, with 7 bases aligning to TRBD1. The CDR3 has 14 amino acids. Germline V gives CDR1 SGHRS, CDR2 YFSETQ. V shed 4 bases and J 3 bases; nucleotides not matched to a gene: 6. CDR3 sequence (DNA): TGCGCCAGCAGCAATTCTGACAGGGACACTGAAGCTTTCTTT. It codes for CASSNSDRDTEAFF.

This clonotype showed up many times. This chain joins TRBV20-1 and TRBJ1-2, with D possibly TRBD1 on 5 matching bases. The CDR3 loop spans 15 amino acids. V was shortened by 5 bases and J by 0 bases, with 16 bases between the two germline ends. CDR1 and CDR2 from the germline V gene are DFQATT and SNEGSKA (reference sequence). Written as DNA, the CDR3 is TGCAGTGCTCTCCAGATTCAGGGAACTAACTATGGCTACACCTTC. This sequence encodes CSALQIQGTNYGYTF.

This rearrangement joins TRBV12-3 or TRBV12-4 to TRBJ1-4; D remains ambiguous. CDR3 length: 12 residues. V was trimmed by 3 bases and J by 7 bases, leaving 6 bases between them. Here the CDR3 DNA reads TGTGCCAGCAGTTTGGAAGGTGAAAAACTGTTTTTT. This sequence encodes CASSLEGEKLFF.

The CDR3 region is CASSSDRSGLEAFF. The CDR3 bases are TGTGCCAGCAGTTCGGACAGATCGGGCCTTGAAGCTTTCTTT. V is TRBV6-5 and J is TRBJ1-1, with D tentatively TRBD1 (6 bases). This CDR3 is built from 14 residues. The germline CDR1 and CDR2 sequences are MNHEY and SVGAGI. Trimming took off 4 bases at V and 7 bases at J, with 16 bases between the two ends.

As to this clonotype: This may arise from a read error, as a much more abundant clone is one base away. This chain uses TRBV12-3 or TRBV12-4 with TRBJ2-3; D is possibly TRBD1 (5 bases). Between the trimmed V and J ends, which lost 3 bases and 4 bases, there was a span of 14 bases. The CDR3 has 15 residues. The CDR3 nucleotides read TGTGCCAGCAGTTTCTGGGCAGGGAAGGCAGATACGCAGTATTTT. This encodes CASSFWAGKADTQYF.

There are a few counts of this clonotype. The V gene is TRBV20-1, the J gene TRBJ2-3; tentatively, D is TRBD2 (6 bases). The V end lost 6 bases, the J end lost 6 bases, and 13 bases lay between the germline ends. The CDR3 consists of 12 residues. CDR1 DFQATT and CDR2 SNEGSKA come from the germline V gene (reference sequence). This chain's CDR3 is CSATGGGDTQYF. Written as DNA, the CDR3 is TGCAGTGCCACCGGGGGTGGGGATACGCAGTATTTT.

The chain couples TRBV18 to TRBJ1-5, with a tentative D call TRBD1 (6 bases). V was clipped by 2 bases and J by 2 bases, with 10 bases between them. Per germline, CDR1 KGHSH and CDR2 LQKENI. The CDR3 loop spans 15 amino acids. Written as DNA, the CDR3 is TGTGCCAGCTCACCATTTTCAGGGGGCAATCAGCCCCAGCATTTT. Residues: CASSPFSGGNQPQHF. Full variable domain (remainder filled in from reference TRBV18 and TRBJ1-5): NAGVMQNPRHLVRRRGQEARLRCSPMKGHSHVYWYRQLPEEGLKFMVYLQKENIIDESGMPKERFSAEFPKEGPSILRIQQVVRGDSAAYFCASSPFSGGNQPQHFGDGTRLSIL.

The sample holds many counts of this clonotype. The rearrangement joins TRBV24-1 to TRBJ2-7, with D perhaps matching TRBD1 (6 bases). The length of the CDR3 is 12 residues. Per the germline V gene, CDR1 is KGHDR and CDR2 is SFDVKD. The V gene lost 9 bases and the J gene lost 3 bases, with 11 bases spanning the gap. The DNA for the CDR3 is TGTGCCACCCAGGGGCAGGGCTACGAGCAGTACTTC. This gives the protein CATQGQGYEQYF.

V gene TRBV20-1 combines with J gene TRBJ1-1; tentative D call: TRBD1 (5 bases). The germline V and J ends were trimmed by 3 bases and 11 bases, with 10 bases remaining between them. The CDR3 spans 10 residues. Germline V lookup: CDR1 DFQATT, CDR2 SNEGSKA (reference sequence). This chain's CDR3 is CSASRGGAFF. CDR3 nucleotide sequence: TGCAGTGCTAGTAGGGGAGGGGCTTTCTTT.

This clonotype occurred a few times. The rearrangement uses TRBV20-1 and TRBJ1-2, with D hard to call. Looked up from germline, CDR1 is DFQATT and CDR2 is SNEGSKA (reference sequence). V lost 2 bases to trimming and J lost 8 bases, with 15 bases between them. CDR3 size: 13 residues. CDR3 in DNA: TGCAGTGCTAGACCAGACCCACCGGGGGGCTACACCTTC. This translates into CSARPDPPGGYTF.

The chain is built from TRBV15 and TRBJ2-1; 8 positions agree with TRBD2. V lost 2 bases and J lost 7; bases outside the gene matches: 16. The CDR3 has 18 residues. Germline V lookup: CDR1 LNHNV, CDR2 YYDKDF (reference sequence). For the CDR3, the DNA is TGTGCCACCAGCAGACCCATTAACCTGCCAGGCGGGAGGAATGAGCAGTTCTTC. Its protein product is CATSRPINLPGGRNEQFF.

V and J are TRBV12-3 or TRBV12-4 and TRBJ2-6, with 7 bases matching TRBD1. The V and J ends lost 11 bases and 2 bases, in that order; junction bases with no gene match: 21. CDR3 size: 19 residues. The CDR3 here is CALSLAGGYAETGANVLTF. CDR3 nucleotide sequence: TGTGCCCTCAGTTTAGCAGGGGGTTATGCGGAAACTGGGGCCAACGTCCTGACTTTC.

Only a few counts were recorded for this clonotype. The chain couples TRBV3-1 to TRBJ1-6; 7 nucleotides line up with TRBD1. J was trimmed by 5 bases and V by 6 bases; bases with no gene match: 7. The length of the CDR3 is 15 residues. CDR1 LGHDT and CDR2 YNNKEL come from the germline V gene (reference sequence). CDR3 residues: CASRDGQADNSPLHF. The CDR3 DNA follows: TGTGCCAGCAGGGACGGACAGGCCGATAATTCACCCCTCCACTTT.

V usage is TRBV15 and J usage is TRBJ2-1, with TRBD1 matching 8 bases. V lost 3 bases, J lost 5 bases, and 6 bases stayed unmatched. This CDR3 spans 15 amino acids. CDR1 is LNHNV and CDR2 is YYDKDF in the germline V gene (reference sequence). This chain's CDR3 is CATSSGQGKDNEQFF. The CDR3, as DNA: TGTGCCACCAGCAGCGGACAGGGTAAGGACAATGAGCAGTTCTTC. The complete variable domain, with remaining parts taken from reference TRBV15 and TRBJ2-1, reads DAMVIQNPRYQVTQFGKPVTLSCSQTLNHNVMYWYQQKSSQAPKLLFHYYDKDFNNEADTPDNFQSRRPNTSFCFLDIRSPGLGDTAMYLCATSSGQGKDNEQFFGPGTRLTVL.

This clonotype came up many times. This chain joins TRBV20-1 and TRBJ2-7; TRBD1 might be the D (6 bases). Trimming removed 3 bases from V and 3 bases from J, with 15 bases in between. Germline-derived CDR1 and CDR2 are DFQATT and SNEGSKA (reference sequence). The CDR3 spans 14 residues. The CDR3 region has the DNA TGCAGTGCTAGGGGGGTCGGCAGGGGCTACGAGCAGTACTTC. Protein product: CSARGVGRGYEQYF.

J is TRBJ2-1 and V is TRBV2; D remains unclear. CDR1 and CDR2 (germline): SNHLY, FYNNEI. The V gene lost 5 bases and the J gene lost 8 bases, with 13 bases spanning the gap. CDR3 length: 13 residues. The CDR3 DNA is TGTGCCAGCAGTAAAGACTTAGGCGATGAGCAGTTCTTC. Translation: CASSKDLGDEQFF. Looking up the rest from reference TRBV2 and TRBJ2-1 gives the full variable domain: EPEVTQTPSHQVTQMGQEVILRCVPISNHLYFYWYRQILGQKVEFLVSFYNNEISEKSEIFDDQFSVERPDGSNFTLKIRSTKLEDSAMYFCASSKDLGDEQFFGPGTRLTVL.

The sample holds many counts of this clonotype. V is TRBV12-3 or TRBV12-4 and J is TRBJ1-4; 7 bases fit TRBD1. This CDR3 region has 14 residues. The V and J ends lost 6 bases and 8 bases, in that order; junction bases with no gene match: 9. The CDR3 loop is CASRFTGVREKLFF. The CDR3 bases are TGTGCCAGCAGATTCACAGGGGTACGGGAAAAACTGTTTTTT.

To note about this clonotype: A much larger clonotype is one base distant, so this may be a read error. Likely a read error: the CDR3 ends without its conserved phenylalanine or tryptophan. The chain employs TRBV6-1 and TRBJ2-7; tentatively, D is TRBD1 (6 bases). Trimming took off 6 bases at V and 5 bases at J, with 14 bases between the two ends. The germline V gene encodes CDR1 MNHNS and CDR2 SASEGT. The CDR3 loop spans 13 amino acids. Here the CDR3 reads CASSSGVRHEQYY. The CDR3 DNA reads TGTGCCAGCAGCTCAGGGGTTCGGCACGAGCAGTACTAC.

This clonotype was observed a few times. J is TRBJ1-1 and V is TRBV6-5, with TRBD1 matching over 8 bases. CDR1 is MNHEY, CDR2 SVGAGI, per germline. Unmatched junction bases numbered 10, after V lost 6 bases and J lost 1 base. The CDR3 spans 16 residues. As DNA, the CDR3 is TGTGCCAGCAGGTTGAGGACAGGGTGGGAGAACACTGAAGCTTTCTTT. Encoded protein: CASRLRTGWENTEAFF.

The V call is TRBV12-3 or TRBV12-4, the J call TRBJ1-1, with D possibly TRBD1 on 6 matching bases. The CDR3 totals 15 residues. V lost 6 bases and J lost 1, with 15 bases in between. The CDR3 DNA reads as TGTGCCAGCAGCTACACCGGGACAAGGAACACTGAAGCTTTCTTT. Translated: CASSYTGTRNTEAFF.

This clonotype was detected a few times. The chain recombines TRBV15 with TRBJ2-3; D gene uncertain. CDR1 and CDR2 from the germline V gene are LNHNV and YYDKDF (reference sequence). V dropped 4 bases and J dropped 4 bases, with 9 bases sitting between them. This CDR3 is 13 amino acids long. DNA of the CDR3: TGTGCCACCAGCATCAATAGGCCAGATACGCAGTATTTT. It encodes CATSINRPDTQYF.

A few counts support this clonotype. The chain recombines TRBV24-1 with TRBJ2-1, with TRBD2 as a possible D gene (6 bases). CDR3 length: 15 amino acids. The V and J ends lost 2 bases and 8 bases respectively, with 15 bases between them. Looked up from germline, CDR1 is KGHDR and CDR2 is SFDVKD. The CDR3 is CATSDSGLPWDEQFF. The DNA for the CDR3 is TGTGCCACCAGTGATTCCGGACTACCGTGGGATGAGCAGTTCTTC.

This clonotype has at least ten counts. V is TRBV12-3 or TRBV12-4 and J is TRBJ2-5, with D unclear. V was shortened by 3 bases and J by 2 bases, with 7 bases between the two germline ends. This CDR3 has 13 amino acids. CDR3 nucleotides: TGTGCCAGCAGTTTCGAACGGCAAGAGACCCAGTACTTC. It codes for CASSFERQETQYF.

This clonotype appeared a few times. The V call is TRBV12-3 or TRBV12-4, the J call TRBJ2-7, with 16 bases that match TRBD2. Losses at the gene ends were 5 bases for V and 4 bases for J; bases not matched to a gene: 17. The CDR3 is made up of 20 amino acids. The CDR3 here is CASSPGGGTSGGAGLYEQYF. The CDR3 nucleotides read TGTGCCAGCAGTCCTGGGGGAGGGACTAGCGGGGGGGCCGGTTTGTACGAGCAGTACTTC.